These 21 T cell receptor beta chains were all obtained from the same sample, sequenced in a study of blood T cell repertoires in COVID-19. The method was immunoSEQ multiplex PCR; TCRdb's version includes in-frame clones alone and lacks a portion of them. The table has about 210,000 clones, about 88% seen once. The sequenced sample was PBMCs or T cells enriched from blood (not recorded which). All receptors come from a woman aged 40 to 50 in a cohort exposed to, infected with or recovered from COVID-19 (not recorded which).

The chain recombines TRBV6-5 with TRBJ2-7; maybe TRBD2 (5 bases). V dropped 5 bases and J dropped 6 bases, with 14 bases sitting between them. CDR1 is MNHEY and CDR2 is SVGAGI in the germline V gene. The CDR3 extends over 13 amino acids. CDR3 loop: CASSQPFRGEQYF. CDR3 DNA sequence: TGTGCCAGCAGTCAACCGTTTCGGGGCGAGCAGTACTTC.

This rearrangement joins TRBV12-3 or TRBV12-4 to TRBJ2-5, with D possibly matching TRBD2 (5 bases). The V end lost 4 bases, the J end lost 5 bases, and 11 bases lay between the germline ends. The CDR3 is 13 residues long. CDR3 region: CASSSRERETQYF. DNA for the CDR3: TGTGCCAGCAGTTCAAGGGAGAGGGAGACCCAGTACTTC.

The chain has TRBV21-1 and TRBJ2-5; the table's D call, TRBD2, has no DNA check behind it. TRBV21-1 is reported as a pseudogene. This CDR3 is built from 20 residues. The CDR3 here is CASSSGRAGGPLGFQETQYF. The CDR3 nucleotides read TGTGCCAGCAGCTCCGGGAGGGCGGGAGGACCACTTGGCTTCCAAGAGACCCAGTACTTC.

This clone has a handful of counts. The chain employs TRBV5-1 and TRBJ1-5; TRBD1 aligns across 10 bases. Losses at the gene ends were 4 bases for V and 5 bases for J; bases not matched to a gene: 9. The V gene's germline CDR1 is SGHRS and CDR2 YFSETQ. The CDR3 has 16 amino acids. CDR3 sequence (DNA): TGCGCCAGCAGCGTAGACGGGACAGGGGACGATCAGCCCCAGCATTTT. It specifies CASSVDGTGDDQPQHF.

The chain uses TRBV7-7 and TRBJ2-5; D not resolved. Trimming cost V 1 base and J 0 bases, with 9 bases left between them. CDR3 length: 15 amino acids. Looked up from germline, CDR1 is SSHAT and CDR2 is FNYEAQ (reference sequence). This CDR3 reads CASSLGVYDQETQYF. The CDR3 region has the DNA TGTGCCAGCAGCTTAGGTGTTTATGACCAAGAGACCCAGTACTTC.

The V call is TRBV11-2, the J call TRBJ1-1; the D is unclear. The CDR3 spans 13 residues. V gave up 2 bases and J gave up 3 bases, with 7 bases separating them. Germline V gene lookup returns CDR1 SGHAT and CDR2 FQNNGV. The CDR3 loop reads CASSLFLDTEAFF. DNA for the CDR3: TGTGCCAGCAGCTTATTCCTAGACACTGAAGCTTTCTTT.

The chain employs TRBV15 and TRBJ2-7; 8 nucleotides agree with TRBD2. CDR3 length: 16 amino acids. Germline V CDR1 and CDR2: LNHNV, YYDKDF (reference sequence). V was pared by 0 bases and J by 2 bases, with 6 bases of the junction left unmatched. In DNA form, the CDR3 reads TGTGCCACCAGCAGAGAACTACAAGCGGGGGCCTACGAGCAGTACTTC. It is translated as CATSRELQAGAYEQYF.

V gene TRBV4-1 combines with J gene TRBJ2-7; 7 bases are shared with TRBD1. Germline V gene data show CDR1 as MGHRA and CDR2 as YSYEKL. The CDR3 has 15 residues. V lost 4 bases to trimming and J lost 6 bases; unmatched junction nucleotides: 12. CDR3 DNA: TGCGCCAGCAGCCTGGGACAGACCCGCTCAGGCGAGCAGTACTTC. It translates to CASSLGQTRSGEQYF.

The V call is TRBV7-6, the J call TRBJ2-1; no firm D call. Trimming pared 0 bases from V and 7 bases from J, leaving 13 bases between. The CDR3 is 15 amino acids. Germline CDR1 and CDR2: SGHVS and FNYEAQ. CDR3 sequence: CASSLARRPENEQFF. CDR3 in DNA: TGTGCCAGCAGCTTAGCGAGGCGGCCAGAGAATGAGCAGTTCTTC. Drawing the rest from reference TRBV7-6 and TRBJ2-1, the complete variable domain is GAGVSQSPRYKVTKRGQDVALRCDPISGHVSLYWYRQALGQGPEFLTYFNYEAQQDKSGLPNDRFSAERPEGSISTLTIQRTEQRDSAMYRCASSLARRPENEQFFGPGTRLTVL.

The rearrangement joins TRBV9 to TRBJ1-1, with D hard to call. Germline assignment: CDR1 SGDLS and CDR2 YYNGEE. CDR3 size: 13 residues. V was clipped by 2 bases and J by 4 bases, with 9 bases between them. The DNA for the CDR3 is TGTGCCAGCAGCGTTGGACGGGGCACTGAAGCTTTCTTT. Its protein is CASSVGRGTEAFF.

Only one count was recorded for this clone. CDR3 sequence: CASSEPVDRGLISYNEQFF. The DNA for the CDR3 is TGTGCCAGCAGTGAACCCGTGGACAGGGGCCTGATCTCCTACAATGAGCAGTTCTTC. The rearrangement uses TRBV2 and TRBJ2-1; 9 bases map to TRBD1. Trimming at V came to 2 bases and at J to 0 bases, leaving 11 bases not matched to a gene. The germline CDR1 and CDR2 sequences are SNHLY and FYNNEI. The CDR3 extends over 19 amino acids.

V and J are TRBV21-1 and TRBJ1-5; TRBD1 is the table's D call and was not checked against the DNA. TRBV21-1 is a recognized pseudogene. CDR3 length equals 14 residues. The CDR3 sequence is CASSKGTEGQPQHF. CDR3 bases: TGTGCCAGCAGCAAAGGGACAGAAGGCCAGCCCCAGCATTTT.

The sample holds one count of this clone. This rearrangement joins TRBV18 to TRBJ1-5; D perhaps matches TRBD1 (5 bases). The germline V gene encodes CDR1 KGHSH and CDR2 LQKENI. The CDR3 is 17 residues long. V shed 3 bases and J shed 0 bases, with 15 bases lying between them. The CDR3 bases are TGTGCCAGCTCACCTCGGAGCGGGGGGTCTAGCAATCAGCCCCAGCATTTT. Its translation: CASSPRSGGSSNQPQHF.

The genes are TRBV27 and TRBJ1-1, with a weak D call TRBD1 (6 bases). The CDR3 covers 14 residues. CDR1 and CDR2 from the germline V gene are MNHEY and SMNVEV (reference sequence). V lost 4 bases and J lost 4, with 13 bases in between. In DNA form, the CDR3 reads TGTGCCAGCAGTTATCACAGGGCAGTCACTGAAGCTTTCTTT. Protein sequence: CASSYHRAVTEAFF.

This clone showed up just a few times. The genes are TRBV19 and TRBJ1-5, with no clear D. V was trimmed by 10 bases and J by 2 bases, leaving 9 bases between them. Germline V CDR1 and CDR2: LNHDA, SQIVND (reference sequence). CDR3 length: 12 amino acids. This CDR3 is CAIRDGNQPQHF. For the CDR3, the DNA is TGTGCCATCCGGGATGGCAATCAGCCCCAGCATTTT. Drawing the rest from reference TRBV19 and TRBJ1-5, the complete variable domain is DGGITQSPKYLFRKEGQNVTLSCEQNLNHDAMYWYRQDPGQGLRLIYYSQIVNDFQKGDIAEGYSVSREKKESFPLTVTSAQKNPTAFYLCAIRDGNQPQHFGDGTRLSIL.

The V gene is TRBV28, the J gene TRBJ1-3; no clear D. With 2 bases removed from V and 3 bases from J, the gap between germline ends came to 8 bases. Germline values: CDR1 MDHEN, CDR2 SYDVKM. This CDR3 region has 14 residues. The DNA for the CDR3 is TGTGCCAGCAGTTTAGGAGGGATTGGAAACACCATATATTTT. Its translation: CASSLGGIGNTIYF.

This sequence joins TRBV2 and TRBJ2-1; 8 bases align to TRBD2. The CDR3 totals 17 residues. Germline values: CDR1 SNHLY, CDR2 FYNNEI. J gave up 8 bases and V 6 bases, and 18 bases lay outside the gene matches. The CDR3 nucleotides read TGTGCCAGCAGCCACGACCCCCACAGCGGGGGTATCTATGAGCAGTTCTTC. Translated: CASSHDPHSGGIYEQFF.

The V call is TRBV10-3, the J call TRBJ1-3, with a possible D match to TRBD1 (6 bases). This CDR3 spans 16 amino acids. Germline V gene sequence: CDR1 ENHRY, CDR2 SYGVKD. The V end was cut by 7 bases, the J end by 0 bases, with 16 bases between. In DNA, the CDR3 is TGTGCCATCATTGATCGGGACACGGACTCTGGAAACACCATATATTTT. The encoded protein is CAIIDRDTDSGNTIYF.

CDR3 sequence: CSVEARGTGRGGELFF. The CDR3 DNA reads as TGCAGCGTTGAAGCCAGGGGGACTGGACGGGGCGGGGAGCTGTTTTTT. This rearrangement joins TRBV29-1 to TRBJ2-2; D may be TRBD1 (7 bases). Germline V gene lookup returns CDR1 SQVTM and CDR2 ANQGSEA. V was shortened by 1 base and J by 7 bases, with 19 bases between the two germline ends. This CDR3 spans 16 amino acids.

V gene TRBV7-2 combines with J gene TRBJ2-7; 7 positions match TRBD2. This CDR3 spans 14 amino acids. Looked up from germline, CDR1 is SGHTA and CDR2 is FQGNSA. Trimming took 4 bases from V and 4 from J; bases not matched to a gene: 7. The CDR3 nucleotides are TGTGCCAGCAGCTCACACCTGGGGGGGTACGAGCAGTACTTC. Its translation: CASSSHLGGYEQYF.

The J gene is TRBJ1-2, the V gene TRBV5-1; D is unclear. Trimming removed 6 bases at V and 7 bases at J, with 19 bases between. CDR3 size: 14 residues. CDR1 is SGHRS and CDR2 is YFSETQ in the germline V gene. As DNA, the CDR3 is TGCGCCAGCACCAACCCGGTAGAATCCGGTGGCTACACCTTC. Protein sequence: CASTNPVESGGYTF.